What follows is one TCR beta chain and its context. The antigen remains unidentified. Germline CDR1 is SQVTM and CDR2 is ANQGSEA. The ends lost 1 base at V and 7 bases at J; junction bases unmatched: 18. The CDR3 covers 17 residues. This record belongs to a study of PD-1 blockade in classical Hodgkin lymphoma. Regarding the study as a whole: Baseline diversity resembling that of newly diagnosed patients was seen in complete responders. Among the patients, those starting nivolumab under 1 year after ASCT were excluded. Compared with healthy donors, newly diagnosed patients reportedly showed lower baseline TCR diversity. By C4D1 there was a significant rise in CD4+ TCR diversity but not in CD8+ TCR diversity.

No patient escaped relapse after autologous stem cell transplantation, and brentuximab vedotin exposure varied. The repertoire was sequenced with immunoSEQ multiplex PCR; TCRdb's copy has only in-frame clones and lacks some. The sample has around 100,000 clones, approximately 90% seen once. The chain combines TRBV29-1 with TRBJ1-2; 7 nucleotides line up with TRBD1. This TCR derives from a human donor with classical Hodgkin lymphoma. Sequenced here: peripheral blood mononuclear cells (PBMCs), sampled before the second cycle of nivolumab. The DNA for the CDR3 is TGCAGCGTTGAAGGGATCAGGAGACAGGGAGGGTCTGTTGGCTACACCTTC. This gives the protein CSVEGIRRQGGSVGYTF.